This TCR beta chain was documented in a study of CD8 T cells in ankylosing spondylitis. Whole-study findings and limits: Reported data indicate significant enrichment of disease-linked clones within matched ankylosing spondylitis synovial fluid. Disease-linked clones, CD8+, were relatively rare in peripheral blood. There were earlier reports of some motif variants in reactive arthritis synovial fluid and blood. A TCR beta motif made of fewer than ten highly homologous variants seemed typical of ankylosing spondylitis blood.

J was trimmed by 2 bases and V by 3 bases; bases with no gene match: 10. Per the germline V gene, CDR1 is MNHEY and CDR2 is SMNVEV (reference sequence). The CDR3 has 17 amino acids. TCRdb ran MiXCR on the 5' RACE reads and lists one entry per CDR3 protein. Of approximately 260,000 distinct CDR3 sequences in the sample, about a sixth were seen once. This clonotype has more than one count but fewer than ten. Its specificity is unknown. Material for sequencing was blood, either unsorted or a sorted T cell fraction (not recorded which). The TCR was taken from a male donor with ankylosing spondylitis or in good health (not recorded which). The V gene is TRBV27, the J gene TRBJ2-3; 8 nucleotides line up with TRBD2. The CDR3 loop is CASSLNSVAGYTDTQYF. In nucleotides, the CDR3 is TGTGCCAGCAGTTTGAACTCGGTAGCGGGGTACACAGATACGCAGTATTTT.